The rows below give T cell receptor beta chains drawn from one sample of a study of T cells in Graves' hyperthyroidism and ophthalmopathy. TCRdb analysed the multiplex PCR reads with MiXCR anew, one entry per CDR3 protein. Of a few hundred thousand distinct CDR3 sequences listed, around 15% are singletons. The sample was blood. The origin of the receptors is a woman in her thirties or forties with Graves' ophthalmopathy. The CDR3 runs from the conserved cysteine through the conserved F or W. The D gene is left open where the match is weak. Part of the rows lack a size; the others show once, few, many or a class for expanded clones.

j_gene: TRBJ1-2
d_gene: NA
abundance: NA
v_gene: TRBV12-3/TRBV12-4
CDR3aa: CASRQRPQGDYTF
CDR3nt: TGTGCCAGCCGCCAACGGCCACAGGGCGACTACACCTTC

j_gene: TRBJ2-4
d_gene: NA
abundance: many
v_gene: TRBV29-1
CDR3aa: CSVGVVWGKGNIQYF
CDR3nt: TGCAGCGTTGGCGTCGTCTGGGGAAAGGGAAACATTCAGTACTTC

j_gene: TRBJ1-1
d_gene: NA
abundance: many
v_gene: TRBV10-2
CDR3aa: CASSERRGETEAFF
CDR3nt: TGCGCCAGCAGTGAGAGGCGGGGGGAGACTGAAGCTTTCTTT

j_gene: TRBJ1-5
d_gene: TRBD1
abundance: many
v_gene: TRBV7-3
CDR3aa: CASSPRGRGQVISNQPQHF
CDR3nt: TGTGCCAGCAGCCCACGTGGACGGGGACAGGTAATTAGCAATCAGCCCCAGCATTTT

j_gene: TRBJ2-5
d_gene: TRBD2
abundance: few
v_gene: TRBV3-1
CDR3aa: CASSHFLGREGLSETQYF
CDR3nt: TGTGCCAGCAGCCACTTTTTAGGACGGGAGGGCCTATCAGAGACCCAGTACTTC

j_gene: TRBJ1-1
d_gene: NA
abundance: many
v_gene: TRBV28
CDR3aa: CASSFLGRSSHTEAFF
CDR3nt: TGTGCCAGCAGTTTCCTGGGGCGATCCTCTCACACTGAAGCTTTCTTT

j_gene: TRBJ2-1
d_gene: NA
abundance: many
v_gene: TRBV11-3
CDR3aa: CASNGPDVSYNEQFF
CDR3nt: TGTGCCAGCAACGGTCCCGACGTATCCTACAATGAGCAGTTCTTC

j_gene: TRBJ2-5
d_gene: NA
abundance: many
v_gene: TRBV7-2
CDR3aa: CASSPLAETQYF
CDR3nt: TGTGCCAGCAGCCCGCTAGCGGAGACCCAGTACTTC

j_gene: TRBJ2-1
d_gene: TRBD2
abundance: NA
v_gene: TRBV6-1
CDR3aa: CASSEGLAGQEQFF
CDR3nt: TGTGCCAGCAGTGAGGGACTAGCAGGCCAAGAGCAGTTCTTC

j_gene: TRBJ2-1
d_gene: TRBD2
abundance: NA
v_gene: TRBV29-1
CDR3aa: CSVRPSGFPGFGEQFF
CDR3nt: TGCAGCGTTAGGCCTAGCGGGTTCCCCGGCTTTGGTGAGCAGTTCTTC

j_gene: TRBJ2-7
d_gene: NA
abundance: many
v_gene: TRBV18
CDR3aa: CASSPPGGQSSYEQYF
CDR3nt: TGTGCCAGCTCACCACCGGGGGGACAGAGCTCCTACGAGCAGTACTTC

j_gene: TRBJ2-1
d_gene: NA
abundance: many
v_gene: TRBV7-9
CDR3aa: CASSLTSNNEQFF
CDR3nt: TGTGCCAGCAGCTTGACTAGTAATAATGAGCAGTTCTTC

j_gene: TRBJ2-4
d_gene: NA
abundance: NA
v_gene: TRBV12-3/TRBV12-4
CDR3aa: CASSFTKNIQYF
CDR3nt: TGTGCCAGCAGTTTCACCAAAAACATTCAGTACTTC

j_gene: TRBJ2-5
d_gene: TRBD1
abundance: many
v_gene: TRBV7-8
CDR3aa: CASSPHRGRFEETQYF
CDR3nt: TGTGCCAGCAGCCCCCACAGGGGGCGGTTTGAAGAGACCCAGTACTTC

j_gene: TRBJ1-5
d_gene: NA
abundance: few
v_gene: TRBV9
CDR3aa: CASSIAGHPDNQPQHF
CDR3nt: TGTGCCAGCAGCATAGCGGGGCATCCCGATAATCAGCCCCAGCATTTT

j_gene: TRBJ1-2
d_gene: NA
abundance: NA
v_gene: TRBV11-2
CDR3aa: CASTTPVGYAGVNYGYTF
CDR3nt: TGTGCCAGCACCACCCCCGTAGGGTACGCGGGTGTCAACTATGGCTACACCTTC

j_gene: TRBJ1-1
d_gene: NA
abundance: NA
v_gene: TRBV7-2
CDR3aa: CASSFILGAGKAFF
CDR3nt: TGTGCCAGCAGCTTCATTTTGGGGGCCGGAAAAGCTTTCTTT

j_gene: TRBJ2-7
d_gene: TRBD1
abundance: many
v_gene: TRBV30
CDR3aa: CAWSVGQGGFYEQYF
CDR3nt: TGTGCCTGGAGTGTAGGACAGGGAGGTTTTTACGAGCAGTACTTC

j_gene: TRBJ2-5
d_gene: NA
abundance: many
v_gene: TRBV5-1
CDR3aa: CASSLFARGTQETQYF
CDR3nt: TGCGCCAGCAGCTTGTTTGCCAGGGGTACCCAAGAGACCCAGTACTTC

j_gene: TRBJ2-3
d_gene: NA
abundance: few
v_gene: TRBV19
CDR3aa: CASSIGLGTDTQYF
CDR3nt: TGTGCCAGTAGTATAGGTCTTGGCACAGATACGCAGTATTTT

j_gene: TRBJ1-2
d_gene: NA
abundance: many
v_gene: TRBV20-1
CDR3aa: CSAPPTAGVDYGYTF
CDR3nt: TGCAGTGCGCCACCGACCGCTGGGGTAGACTATGGCTACACCTTC

j_gene: TRBJ1-4
d_gene: TRBD1
abundance: few
v_gene: TRBV5-1
CDR3aa: CASSGGQATNEKLFF
CDR3nt: TGCGCCAGCAGCGGGGGACAGGCAACTAATGAAAAACTGTTTTTT

j_gene: TRBJ1-6
d_gene: TRBD1
abundance: NA
v_gene: TRBV20-1
CDR3aa: CSATAGGSPLHF
CDR3nt: TGCAGTGCTACCGCAGGGGGTTCACCCCTCCACTTT

j_gene: TRBJ2-3
d_gene: NA
abundance: many
v_gene: TRBV7-9
CDR3aa: CASSLARNTQYF
CDR3nt: TGTGCCAGCAGCTTAGCGAGGAATACGCAGTATTTT

j_gene: TRBJ1-1
d_gene: NA
abundance: many
v_gene: TRBV2
CDR3aa: CASELAAFF
CDR3nt: TGTGCCAGCGAGCTAGCGGCTTTCTTT

j_gene: TRBJ2-1
d_gene: NA
abundance: many
v_gene: TRBV7-2
CDR3aa: CASSLAGTHNEQFF
CDR3nt: TGTGCCAGCAGCTTAGCGGGAACCCACAATGAGCAGTTCTTC

j_gene: TRBJ1-1
d_gene: TRBD1
abundance: many
v_gene: TRBV6-6
CDR3aa: CASSYEGTGGFMNTEAFF
CDR3nt: TGTGCCAGCAGTTACGAAGGGACAGGGGGCTTTATGAACACTGAAGCTTTCTTT

j_gene: TRBJ2-3
d_gene: NA
abundance: many
v_gene: TRBV12-3/TRBV12-4
CDR3aa: CASTTTDTQYF
CDR3nt: TGTGCCAGCACTACCACGGATACGCAGTATTTT

j_gene: TRBJ1-1
d_gene: NA
abundance: many
v_gene: TRBV20-1
CDR3aa: CSAPKTLANTEAFF
CDR3nt: TGCAGTGCTCCAAAGACACTCGCGAACACTGAAGCTTTCTTT

j_gene: TRBJ2-7
d_gene: NA
abundance: NA
v_gene: TRBV27
CDR3aa: CASSLAGPNSYEQYF
CDR3nt: TGTGCCAGCAGTTTAGCTGGGCCGAACTCCTACGAGCAGTACTTC

j_gene: TRBJ1-1
d_gene: TRBD1
abundance: many
v_gene: TRBV6-2/TRBV6-3
CDR3aa: CASSYSLTGVTEAFF
CDR3nt: TGTGCCAGCAGTTACTCCCTGACAGGGGTTACTGAAGCTTTCTTT

j_gene: TRBJ1-3
d_gene: NA
abundance: NA
v_gene: TRBV4-1
CDR3aa: CASSQDPFRLYSGNTIYF
CDR3nt: TGCGCCAGCAGCCAAGATCCCTTCAGATTATATTCTGGAAACACCATATATTTT

j_gene: TRBJ2-5
d_gene: NA
abundance: many
v_gene: TRBV7-8
CDR3aa: CASSLGGIETQYF
CDR3nt: TGTGCCAGCAGCTTAGGCGGGATTGAGACCCAGTACTTC

j_gene: TRBJ2-6
d_gene: TRBD1
abundance: NA
v_gene: TRBV4-1
CDR3aa: CASSPSGRAGQGPGANVLTF
CDR3nt: TGCGCCAGCAGCCCCTCAGGGCGAGCGGGACAGGGCCCTGGGGCCAACGTCCTGACTTTC

j_gene: TRBJ2-1
d_gene: NA
abundance: few
v_gene: TRBV5-1
CDR3aa: CASSPGAPLDEQFF
CDR3nt: TGCGCCAGCAGCCCAGGAGCGCCGCTTGATGAGCAGTTCTTC

j_gene: TRBJ1-3
d_gene: NA
abundance: few
v_gene: TRBV4-1
CDR3aa: CASSQASGWGAGNTIYF
CDR3nt: TGCGCCAGCAGCCAAGCCTCCGGGTGGGGCGCAGGAAACACCATATATTTT

j_gene: TRBJ1-1
d_gene: NA
abundance: many
v_gene: TRBV7-9
CDR3aa: CASSLTTGRSEAFF
CDR3nt: TGTGCCAGCAGCTTAACAACAGGGAGGTCGGAAGCTTTCTTT

j_gene: TRBJ2-5
d_gene: TRBD1
abundance: NA
v_gene: TRBV19
CDR3aa: CASSIYPGTEETQYF
CDR3nt: TGTGCCAGTAGTATTTATCCCGGGACAGAAGAGACCCAGTACTTC

j_gene: TRBJ2-1
d_gene: TRBD1
abundance: many
v_gene: TRBV3-1
CDR3aa: CASSQVWTGGHNEQFF
CDR3nt: TGTGCCAGCAGCCAAGTTTGGACAGGGGGCCACAATGAGCAGTTCTTC

j_gene: TRBJ2-1
d_gene: TRBD2
abundance: once
v_gene: TRBV19
CDR3aa: CASSMRLAGGPINEQFF
CDR3nt: TGTGCCAGTAGTATGCGGCTAGCGGGGGGGCCAATCAATGAGCAGTTCTTC

j_gene: TRBJ1-3
d_gene: NA
abundance: few
v_gene: TRBV12-3/TRBV12-4
CDR3aa: CASSPHPLGNTIYF
CDR3nt: TGTGCCAGCAGCCCACACCCGCTTGGAAACACCATATATTTT

j_gene: TRBJ1-1
d_gene: NA
abundance: NA
v_gene: TRBV15
CDR3aa: CATSRDLGTNTEAFF
CDR3nt: TGTGCCACCAGCAGAGATTTGGGGACGAACACTGAAGCTTTCTTT

j_gene: TRBJ2-7
d_gene: NA
abundance: NA
v_gene: TRBV20-1
CDR3aa: CSAKTVLGQYF
CDR3nt: TGCAGTGCTAAGACAGTGCTGGGGCAGTACTTC

j_gene: TRBJ1-6
d_gene: NA
abundance: few
v_gene: TRBV5-6
CDR3aa: CASSLRAGDASPLHF
CDR3nt: TGTGCCAGCAGCCTCCGGGCAGGGGATGCTTCACCCCTCCACTTT

j_gene: TRBJ2-7
d_gene: TRBD1
abundance: many
v_gene: TRBV7-2
CDR3aa: CASSLTMGQGTYEQYF
CDR3nt: TGTGCCAGCAGCTTAACAATGGGACAGGGGACCTACGAGCAGTACTTC

j_gene: TRBJ1-2
d_gene: TRBD1
abundance: NA
v_gene: TRBV2
CDR3aa: CAGRLGQTSRGYTF
CDR3nt: TGTGCCGGCAGGCTGGGACAGACATCGAGGGGCTACACCTTC

j_gene: TRBJ2-7
d_gene: NA
abundance: many
v_gene: TRBV7-9
CDR3aa: CASSSGDYEQYF
CDR3nt: TGTGCCAGCAGCTCAGGTGACTACGAGCAGTACTTC

j_gene: TRBJ1-1
d_gene: NA
abundance: many
v_gene: TRBV11-2
CDR3aa: CASSLSGIEAFF
CDR3nt: TGTGCCAGCAGCTTATCCGGAATTGAAGCTTTCTTT

j_gene: TRBJ2-5
d_gene: TRBD2
abundance: NA
v_gene: TRBV29-1
CDR3aa: CSVRLAGGRVGQETQYF
CDR3nt: TGCAGCGTGAGACTAGCGGGAGGGCGAGTTGGGCAAGAGACCCAGTACTTC

j_gene: TRBJ1-2
d_gene: TRBD1
abundance: NA
v_gene: TRBV30
CDR3aa: CAWRPETGMLRKGYTF
CDR3nt: TGTGCCTGGAGGCCGGAGACAGGGATGCTTCGGAAGGGCTACACCTTC

j_gene: TRBJ1-1
d_gene: NA
abundance: many
v_gene: TRBV28
CDR3aa: CASRGGAIRTEAFF
CDR3nt: TGTGCCAGCAGGGGAGGGGCCATCCGGACTGAAGCTTTCTTT

j_gene: TRBJ2-5
d_gene: NA
abundance: many
v_gene: TRBV18
CDR3aa: CASSPRNQETQYF
CDR3nt: TGTGCCAGCTCACCAAGGAACCAAGAGACCCAGTACTTC